This T cell receptor beta chain was documented in a study of cytomegalovirus exposure and HLA in healthy donors. 13 Jbeta primers and 60 Vbeta primers were used for the PCR. Here immunoSEQ multiplex PCR was the method, and the copy in TCRdb shows in-frame clones only, minus some. This sample has 120,000 to 150,000 clones, with approximately 68% found just once. Study conclusions and caveats: The authors judged a highly shared variant cluster likely a sequencing artifact.

J was trimmed by 7 bases and V by 2 bases; bases with no gene match: 6. This CDR3 is built from 15 residues. Germline-derived CDR1 and CDR2 are MNHEY and SVGAGI. This clone turned up a few times. Its antigen is unknown. Sequencing used PBMCs. The chain recombines TRBV6-5 with TRBJ2-1; 9 bases are a match to TRBD2. The origin of this receptor is a man between 60 and 75 years old in good health and CMV-seronegative. CDR3 bases: TGTGCCAGCAGTTACCTACTAGCGGGTTCTAATGAGCAGTTCTTC. The encoded protein is CASSYLLAGSNEQFF.